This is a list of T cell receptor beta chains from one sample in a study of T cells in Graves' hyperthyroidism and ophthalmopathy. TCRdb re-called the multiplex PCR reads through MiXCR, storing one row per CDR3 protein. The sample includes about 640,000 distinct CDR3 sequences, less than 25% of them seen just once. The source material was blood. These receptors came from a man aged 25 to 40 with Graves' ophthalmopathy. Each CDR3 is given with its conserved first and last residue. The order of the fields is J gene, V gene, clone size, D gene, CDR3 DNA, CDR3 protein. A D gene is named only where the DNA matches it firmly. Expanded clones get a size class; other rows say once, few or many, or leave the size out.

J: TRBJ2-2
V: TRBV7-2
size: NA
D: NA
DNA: TGTGCCAGCGGGAATTCGGCGGCCGGGGAGCTGTTTTTT
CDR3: CASGNSAAGELFF

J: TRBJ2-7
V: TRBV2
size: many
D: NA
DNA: TGTGCCAGCAGCGGGGGACAGTTCTCCTACGAGCAGTACTTC
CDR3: CASSGGQFSYEQYF

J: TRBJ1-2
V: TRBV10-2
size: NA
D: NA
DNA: TGCGCCAGCAGTGAGTCCAGTCAGATCGGCTACACCTTC
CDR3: CASSESSQIGYTF

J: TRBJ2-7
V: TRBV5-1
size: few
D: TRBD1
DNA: TGCGCCAGCAGCGGGGGACAGGCCCACTCCTACGAGCAGTACTTC
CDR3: CASSGGQAHSYEQYF

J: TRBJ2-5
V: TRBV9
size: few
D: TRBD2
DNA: TGTGCCAGCAGCGACAGGTCCGGGACTAGCGGGAGGGGACAAGAGACCCAGTACTTC
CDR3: CASSDRSGTSGRGQETQYF

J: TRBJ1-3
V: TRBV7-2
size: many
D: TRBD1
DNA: TGTGCCAGCAGCCCTGACAGGGGGTACACCATATATTTT
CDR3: CASSPDRGYTIYF

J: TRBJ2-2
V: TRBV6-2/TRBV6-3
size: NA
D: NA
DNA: TGTGCCAGCCTACTAGCAGGGTTAGGCGGGGAGCTGTTTTTT
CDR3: CASLLAGLGGELFF

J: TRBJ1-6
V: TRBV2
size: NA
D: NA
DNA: TGTGCCAGCCGGATAGACAGCGCTAATTCACCCCTCCACTTT
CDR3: CASRIDSANSPLHF

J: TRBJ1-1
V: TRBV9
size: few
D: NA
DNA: TGTGCCAGCAGCGTAGGGGACAAGAACACTGAAGCTTTCTTT
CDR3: CASSVGDKNTEAFF

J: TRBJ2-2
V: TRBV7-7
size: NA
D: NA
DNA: TGTGCTAGCAGCTTTGAAGGCACCGGGGAGCTGTTTTTT
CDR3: CASSFEGTGELFF

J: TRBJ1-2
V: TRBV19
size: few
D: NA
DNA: TGTGCCAGTACCCAAAGGCCAGCTACCAGTAGCTATGGCTACACCTTC
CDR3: CASTQRPATSSYGYTF

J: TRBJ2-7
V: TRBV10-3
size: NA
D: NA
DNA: TGTGCCATCAGGGGGGACAACTCCAACTACGAGCAGTACTTC
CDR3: CAIRGDNSNYEQYF

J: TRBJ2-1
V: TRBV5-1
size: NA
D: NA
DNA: TGCGCCAGCGGTAGTAACAATGAGCAGTTCTTC
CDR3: CASGSNNEQFF

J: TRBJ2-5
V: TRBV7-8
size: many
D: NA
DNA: TGTGCCAGCAGCCCATGGGCTAGCGTAATTAAAGAGACCCAGTACTTC
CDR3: CASSPWASVIKETQYF

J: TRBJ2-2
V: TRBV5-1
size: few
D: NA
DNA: TGCGCCAGCAGCTTGGCAGGGGGGGACACCGGGGAGCTGTTTTTT
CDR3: CASSLAGGDTGELFF

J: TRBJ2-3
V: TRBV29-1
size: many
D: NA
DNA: TGCAGCGTCCGCGCCGGGACAACTAGCACAGATACGCAGTATTTT
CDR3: CSVRAGTTSTDTQYF

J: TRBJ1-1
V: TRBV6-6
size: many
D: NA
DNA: TGTGCCAGCAGTTACTCAGGGATCGGGAACACTGAAGCTTTCTTT
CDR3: CASSYSGIGNTEAFF

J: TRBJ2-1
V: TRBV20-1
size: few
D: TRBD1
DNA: TGCAGTGTTAGCCACCGGGACAGGGGCTACAATGAGCAGTTCTTC
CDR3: CSVSHRDRGYNEQFF

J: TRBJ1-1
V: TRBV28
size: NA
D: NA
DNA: TGTGCCAGCAGTCTCAGTTCGGCCGCAGGTTTTAGCAACACTGAAGCTTTCTTT
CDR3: CASSLSSAAGFSNTEAFF

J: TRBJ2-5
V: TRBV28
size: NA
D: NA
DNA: TGTGCCAGCAGTGTCACGAGGGACGAAGAGACCCAGTACTTC
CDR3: CASSVTRDEETQYF

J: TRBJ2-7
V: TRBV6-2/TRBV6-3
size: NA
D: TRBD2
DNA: TGTGCCACCCGAACTAGCGGGAGGACCTACGAGCAGTACTTC
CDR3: CATRTSGRTYEQYF

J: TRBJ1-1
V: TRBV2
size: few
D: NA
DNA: TGTGCCAGCAGTGTAGGGACCGACCTCACTGAAGCTTTCTTT
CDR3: CASSVGTDLTEAFF

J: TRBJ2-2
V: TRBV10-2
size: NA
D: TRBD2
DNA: TGCGCCAGCGATGGTACCGAGCTAGCGGGCCCGGACCGGGAGCTGTTTTTT
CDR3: CASDGTELAGPDRELFF

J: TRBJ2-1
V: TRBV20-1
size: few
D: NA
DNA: TGCAGTGCTAGAGATACTAGTGGGGGTGAGCAGTTCTTC
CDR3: CSARDTSGGEQFF

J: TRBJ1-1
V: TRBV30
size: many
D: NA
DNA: TGTGCCTGGAGTCCTCAAGGGGTCGAAGCTTTCTTT
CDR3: CAWSPQGVEAFF

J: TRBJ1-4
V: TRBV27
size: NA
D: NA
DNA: TGTGCCAGCAGGACAGCAACTAATGAAAAACTGTTTTTT
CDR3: CASRTATNEKLFF

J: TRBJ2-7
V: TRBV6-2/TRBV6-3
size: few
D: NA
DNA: TGTGCCAGCAGTCGGACGGTGGCCTACGAGCAGTACTTC
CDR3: CASSRTVAYEQYF

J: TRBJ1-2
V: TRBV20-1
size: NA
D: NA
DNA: TGCAGTGCTAGAGGGGCAGGGTCTAACTGTGGCTACACCTTC
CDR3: CSARGAGSNCGYTF

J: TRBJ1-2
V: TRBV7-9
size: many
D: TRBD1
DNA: TGTGCCAGCAGCTTATCCGTCGAAGGGGGCGCGGGCTATGGCTACACCTTC
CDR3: CASSLSVEGGAGYGYTF

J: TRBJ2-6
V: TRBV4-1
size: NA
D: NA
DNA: TGCGCCAGCAGCCAAGTTCTAACATCTGGGGCCAACGTCCTGACTTTC
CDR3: CASSQVLTSGANVLTF

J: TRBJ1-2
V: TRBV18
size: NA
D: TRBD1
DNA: TGTGCCAGCTCAGGGACAGGACACTATGGCTACACCTTC
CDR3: CASSGTGHYGYTF

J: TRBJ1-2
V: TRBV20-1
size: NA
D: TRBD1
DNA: TGCAGTGCGCGAAGGGGGACAGAGGATAACTATGGCTACACCTTC
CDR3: CSARRGTEDNYGYTF

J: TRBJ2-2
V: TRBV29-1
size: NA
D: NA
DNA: TGCAGCGCGATTTGGCCCGTCACCGGGGAGCTGTTTTTT
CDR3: CSAIWPVTGELFF

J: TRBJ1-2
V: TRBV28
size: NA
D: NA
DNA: TGTGCCAGCAGTTTAGAATTGTCTGGACAGCAAGCTAACTATGGCTACACCTTC
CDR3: CASSLELSGQQANYGYTF

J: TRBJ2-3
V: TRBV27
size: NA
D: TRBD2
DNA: TGTGCCAGCAGTTTTTCGACTAGCGGGAGTGGTACGCAGTATTTT
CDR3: CASSFSTSGSGTQYF

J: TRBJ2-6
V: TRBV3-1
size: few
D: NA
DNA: TGTGCCAGCAGCCCAAGAGGGCAGTCTCTCTCTGGGGCCAACGTCCTGACTTTC
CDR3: CASSPRGQSLSGANVLTF

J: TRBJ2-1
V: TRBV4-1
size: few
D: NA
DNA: TGCGCCAGCAGCCATAGAGGGGACAATGAGCAGTTCTTC
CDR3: CASSHRGDNEQFF

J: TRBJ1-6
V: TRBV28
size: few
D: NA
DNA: TGTGCCAGCAGTTTATCAGGGTTACGATTCCACTTT
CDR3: CASSLSGLRFHF

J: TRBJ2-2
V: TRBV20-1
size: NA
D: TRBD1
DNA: TGCAGTGCTAGGGACCGGGACAGGGTGAACACCGGGGAGCTGTTTTTT
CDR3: CSARDRDRVNTGELFF

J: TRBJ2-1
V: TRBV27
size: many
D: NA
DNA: TGTGCCAGCAGTTTCCTAGAAGACTACAATGAGCAGTTCTTC
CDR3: CASSFLEDYNEQFF

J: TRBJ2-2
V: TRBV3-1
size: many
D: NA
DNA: TGTGCCAGCAGCCAAGATCACGGGATTGGCGGGGAGCTGTTTTTT
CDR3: CASSQDHGIGGELFF

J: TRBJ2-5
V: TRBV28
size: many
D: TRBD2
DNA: TGTGCCAGCAGCACTAGGAAGGCGGGGGTCCGCGAGACCCAGTACTTC
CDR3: CASSTRKAGVRETQYF

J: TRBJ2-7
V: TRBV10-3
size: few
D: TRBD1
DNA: TGTGCCATCAGAGGTTCCGGGACAGGGGGGGGCGAGCAGTACTTC
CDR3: CAIRGSGTGGGEQYF

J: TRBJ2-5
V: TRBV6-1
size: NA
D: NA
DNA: TGTGCCAGCAGTCCCCCCCCGACTAGTACGCAAGAGACCCAGTACTTC
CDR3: CASSPPPTSTQETQYF

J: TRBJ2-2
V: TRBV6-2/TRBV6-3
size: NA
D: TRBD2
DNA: TGTGCCAGCAACAACCTGCCGGGACTAGCGGACACCGGGGAGCTGTTTTTT
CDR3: CASNNLPGLADTGELFF

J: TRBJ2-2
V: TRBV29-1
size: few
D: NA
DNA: TGCAGCGTTCTAATGCCTGCACGGACCGGGGAGCTGTTTTTT
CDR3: CSVLMPARTGELFF

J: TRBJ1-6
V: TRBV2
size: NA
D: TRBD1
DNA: TGTGCCAGCAGACCGGACAGGGCAGGATCACCCCTCCACTTT
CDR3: CASRPDRAGSPLHF

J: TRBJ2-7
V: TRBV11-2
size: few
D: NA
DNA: TGTGCCAGCAGCTTAGAGTTAGCGGTCTCCTACGAGCAGTACTTC
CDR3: CASSLELAVSYEQYF

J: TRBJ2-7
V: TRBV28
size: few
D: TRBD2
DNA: TGTGCCAGCAGTCCCGCCTCTAGCGGGCCTGACTCCTACGAGCAGTACTTC
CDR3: CASSPASSGPDSYEQYF

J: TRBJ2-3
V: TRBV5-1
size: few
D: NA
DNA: TGCGCCAGCAGCTTGGAACGAGATACGCAGTATTTT
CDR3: CASSLERDTQYF

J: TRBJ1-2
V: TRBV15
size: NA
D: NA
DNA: TGTGCCACCAGCAGAGAATCTACGGTAGCAGGACACTATGGCTACACCTTC
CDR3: CATSRESTVAGHYGYTF

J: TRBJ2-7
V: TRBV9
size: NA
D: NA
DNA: TGTGCCAGCAGCGATTCGAGGGGAATGGCGACCGAGCAGTACTTC
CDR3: CASSDSRGMATEQYF

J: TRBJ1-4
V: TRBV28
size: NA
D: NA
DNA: TGTGCCAGCAGTTTCGGTTTGGGCAGCGCCGCAACTAATGAAAAACTGTTTTTT
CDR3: CASSFGLGSAATNEKLFF

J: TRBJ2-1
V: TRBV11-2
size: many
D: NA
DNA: TGTGCCAGCAGCCTCTCGGGGGTACTCCTTTCCTACAATGAGCAGTTCTTC
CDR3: CASSLSGVLLSYNEQFF

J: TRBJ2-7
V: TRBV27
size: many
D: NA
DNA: TGTGCCAGCAGCGCTGGGGGGAGGTACGAGCAGTACTTC
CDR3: CASSAGGRYEQYF

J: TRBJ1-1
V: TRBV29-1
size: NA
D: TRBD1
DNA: TGCAGCGTTACAGGGGGGACTGAAGCTTTCTTT
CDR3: CSVTGGTEAFF

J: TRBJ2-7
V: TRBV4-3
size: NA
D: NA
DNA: TGCGCCAGCAGCCAAGATACCCATTACGAGCAGTACTTC
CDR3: CASSQDTHYEQYF